Following are 8 T cell receptor beta chains from one sample sequenced in a study of CD8 T cells in Susac syndrome (dated by TCRdb to about 2019). Preparation of the library involved the immunoSEQ multiplex PCR assay. RNA was extracted using the RNeasy kit, and about 0.45 to 1 ug of the RNA was reverse transcribed with random hexamers. TCRdb itself trimmed the public reads at Q25 with fastp, ran MiXCR and retained productive beta chains. Identical CDR3 protein sequences are pooled into one entry, listed with their most common genes and DNA. This sample gives under 250,000 distinct CDR3 sequences in total; 85% to 95% of them show up just once. The ten largest make up 0.15% to 0.2% of the sample. The sample was CD4+ T cells from PBMCs. Receptors originate from a human donor with Susac syndrome.

The V and J genes are TRBV7-9 and TRBJ2-7, with TRBD2 matching 7 bases. Germline CDR1 and CDR2: SEHNR and FQNEAQ (reference sequence). The CDR3 extends over 14 amino acids. The junction had 9 bases not matched to a gene; V was cut back by 5 bases and J by 5 bases. The CDR3 DNA is TGTGCCAGCAGCGACCGCGGACTAGGCGACGAGCAGTACTTC. Its translation: CASSDRGLGDEQYF. Full variable domain (remainder filled in from reference TRBV7-9 and TRBJ2-7): DTGVSQNPRHKITKRGQNVTFRCDPISEHNRLYWYRQTLGQGPEFLTYFQNEAQLEKSRLLSDRFSAERPKGSFSTLEIQRTEQGDSAMYLCASSDRGLGDEQYFGPGTRLTVT.

This chain uses TRBV20-1 with TRBJ1-4; D might be TRBD1 (5 bases). This CDR3 contains 13 residues. In germline, CDR1 is DFQATT, CDR2 SNEGSKA (reference sequence). V was shortened by 1 base and J by 12 bases, with 15 bases between the two germline ends. This CDR3 reads CSARVVDRDQLFF. The CDR3 region has the DNA TGCAGTGCTAGAGTCGTCGACCGGGACCAACTGTTTTTT.

The chain couples TRBV20-1 to TRBJ2-3; the D gene is possibly TRBD2 (5 bases). This CDR3 is built from 16 residues. V lost 1 base and J 0 bases, leaving 14 bases between the germline ends. Germline loops: CDR1 DFQATT, CDR2 SNEGSKA (reference sequence). This CDR3 reads CSARALGSGSTDTQYF. In nucleotides, the CDR3 is TGCAGTGCTAGAGCTTTGGGGTCGGGGAGCACAGATACGCAGTATTTT.

This clonotype occurred a few times. The chain uses TRBV7-2 and TRBJ2-1; D not certain. V lost 0 bases and J 1 base, leaving 7 bases between the germline ends. The germline CDR1 and CDR2 sequences are SGHTA and FQGNSA. The CDR3 is made up of 15 amino acids. Here the CDR3 DNA reads TGTGCCAGCAGCTTAGCCCCCGGGTCCTACAATGAGCAGTTCTTC. Translating gives CASSLAPGSYNEQFF.

This clonotype was seen only once. The chain is built from TRBV20-1 and TRBJ2-3, with D possibly TRBD1 on 5 matching bases. The CDR3 runs to 13 residues. Germline V gene sequence: CDR1 DFQATT, CDR2 SNEGSKA (reference sequence). Trimming cost V 8 bases and J 2 bases, with 14 bases left between them. CDR3 DNA: TGCAGTCCCTTGACAGCTTCCACAGATACGCAGTATTTT. Protein: CSPLTASTDTQYF.

The chain carries TRBV6-2 or TRBV6-3 and TRBJ1-2, with a possible D match to TRBD1 (6 bases). V was shortened by 5 bases and J by 4 bases, with 14 bases between the two germline ends. The CDR3 contains 14 residues. Germline V gene lookup returns CDR1 MNHEY and CDR2 SVGEGT. The CDR3 DNA is TGTGCCAGCAGTCCCCCGGGGGACACCTATGGCTACACCTTC. It yields the protein CASSPPGDTYGYTF.

The genes are TRBV20-1 and TRBJ2-5; tentatively, D is TRBD1 (6 bases). Trimming stripped 8 bases from V and 5 bases from J, with 9 bases between. The V gene's germline CDR1 is DFQATT and CDR2 SNEGSKA (reference sequence). This CDR3 region has 10 residues. CDR3 protein: CSPTGETQYF. The CDR3 bases are TGCAGTCCTACAGGGGAGACCCAGTACTTC.

This chain links TRBV6-2 or TRBV6-3 with TRBJ2-3; D is perhaps TRBD1 (6 bases). There are 14 residues in the CDR3. V dropped 2 bases and J dropped 3 bases, with 9 bases sitting between them. Germline lookup yields CDR1 MNHEY and CDR2 SVGEGT. The CDR3 DNA is TGTGCCAGCAGTTACACAGGGCGGACAGATACGCAGTATTTT. Encoded protein: CASSYTGRTDTQYF.